These 28 T cell receptor beta chains were all obtained from the same sample, sequenced in a study of beta chain features in type 1 diabetes. Isolated RNA was reverse transcribed in full, so expressed TCRB transcripts were sequenced. Sequenced by immunoSEQ multiplex PCR; TCRdb stores in-frame clones only, minus some. The sample includes about 900,000 clones, about a sixth seen only once; the top ten take 0.02% to 0.025%. The sequenced material came from naive CD4+ T cells from blood. The receptor source for this set is a woman aged 18-29 years in good health.

This chain connects TRBV2 to TRBJ2-2, with 7 bases identical to TRBD1. The CDR3 is 16 residues long. V trimming: 1 base; J trimming: 0 bases; junction bases outside the gene matches: 2. Germline loops: CDR1 SNHLY, CDR2 FYNNEI. The CDR3 region is CASSEVGTANTGELFF. CDR3 DNA: TGTGCCAGCAGTGAAGTAGGGACAGCGAACACCGGGGAGCTGTTTTTT.

This chain joins TRBV19 and TRBJ2-7, with 12 bases that match TRBD2. The trim removed 5 bases at V and 3 bases at J, leaving 11 bases unmatched. CDR1 and CDR2 (germline): LNHDA, SQIVND (reference sequence). The CDR3 contains 17 residues. CDR3 sequence: CASSRGTELAGGYEQYF. As DNA, the CDR3 is TGTGCCAGTAGTCGGGGGACAGAACTAGCGGGAGGCTACGAGCAGTACTTC.

This clone occurred a few times. This chain links TRBV29-1 with TRBJ2-7, with a possible D match to TRBD2 (5 bases). Trimming removed 3 bases at V and 2 bases at J, with 11 bases between. The CDR3 totals 13 residues. Germline CDR1 is SQVTM and CDR2 is ANQGSEA. The CDR3 DNA reads TGCAGCGTTGATCGGCCGGGGACCTACGAGCAGTACTTC. Amino acids: CSVDRPGTYEQYF.

This clone was observed a handful of times. The sample holds other DNA sequences that translate to the same CDR3. The chain couples TRBV9 to TRBJ2-5; D perhaps matches TRBD1 (7 bases). Germline-derived CDR1 and CDR2 are SGDLS and YYNGEE. The CDR3 spans 13 residues. The V end lost 4 bases, the J end lost 2 bases, and 9 bases lay between the germline ends. CDR3 amino acids: CASSQGGQETQYF. The CDR3 nucleotides read TGTGCCAGCAGCCAGGGGGGTCAAGAGACCCAGTACTTC.

J is TRBJ2-5 and V is TRBV4-3; TRBD1 agrees at 7 bases. The CDR3 is made up of 14 amino acids. In germline, CDR1 is LGHNA, CDR2 YSLEER. V shed 2 bases, J shed 2 bases, and the junction held 2 bases outside the gene matches. CDR3 DNA: TGCGCCAGCAGCCAATGGGACAGTCAAGAGACCCAGTACTTC. Its protein is CASSQWDSQETQYF.

The chain links TRBV4-3 to TRBJ2-3, with 13 bases lining up with TRBD2. The CDR3 covers 16 residues. Unmatched junction bases numbered 1, after V lost 1 base and J lost 3 bases. Germline loops: CDR1 LGHNA, CDR2 YSLEER. CDR3 bases: TGCGCCAGCAGCCAAGGGACTAGCGGGAGAACAGATACGCAGTATTTT. Protein product: CASSQGTSGRTDTQYF.

This clone occurred a few times. The chain carries TRBV7-9 and TRBJ1-2; TRBD1 matches at 8 bases. This CDR3 has 15 residues. Germline CDR1 reads SEHNR; CDR2 reads FQNEAQ (reference sequence). V was clipped by 0 bases and J by 8 bases; unmatched bases: 8. The chain's CDR3 is CASSLAAGGIRGYTF. The DNA for the CDR3 is TGTGCCAGCAGCTTAGCCGCAGGGGGCATCAGAGGCTACACCTTC.

This clone turned up a few times. The J gene is TRBJ2-1, the V gene TRBV7-8; 11 nucleotides match TRBD2. Unmatched junction bases numbered 3, after V lost 2 bases and J lost 0 bases. This CDR3 comprises 17 residues. The germline V gene encodes CDR1 SGHVS and CDR2 FQNEAQ. CDR3 DNA sequence: TGTGCCAGCAGCTTACTAGCGGGAGGTATCTCCTACAATGAGCAGTTCTTC. The encoded protein is CASSLLAGGISYNEQFF.

V usage is TRBV10-3 and J usage is TRBJ2-7; possibly TRBD1 for D (6 bases). Germline V CDR1 and CDR2: ENHRY, SYGVKD. The CDR3 sequence is 14 residues long. The V and J ends lost 10 bases and 4 bases respectively, with 20 bases between them. The CDR3 here is CATGSGLQGYEQYF. The CDR3 nucleotides are TGTGCCACAGGGTCCGGCCTGCAGGGGTACGAGCAGTACTTC.

The chain employs TRBV13 and TRBJ2-3, with D possibly TRBD1 on 5 matching bases. Germline CDR1 PRHDT, CDR2 FYEKMQ (reference sequence). V was pared by 1 base and J by 1 base, with 12 bases between. CDR3 length: 16 residues. Here the CDR3 reads CASSLVGALGTDTQYF. The CDR3 DNA reads TGTGCCAGCAGCTTAGTAGGGGCGCTGGGCACAGATACGCAGTATTTT.

This clone was seen more than once but under ten times. V and J are TRBV13 and TRBJ2-3, with no clear D. V shed 6 bases and J shed 2 bases, with 12 bases lying between them. There are 14 residues in the CDR3. Germline V gene data show CDR1 as PRHDT and CDR2 as FYEKMQ (reference sequence). For the CDR3, the DNA is TGTGCCAGCAGGGGTAGGCCATTCACAGATACGCAGTATTTT. Residues: CASRGRPFTDTQYF.

This clone was observed a handful of times. V is TRBV19 and J is TRBJ1-1; TRBD1 is a possible D gene (5 bases). Per germline, CDR1 LNHDA and CDR2 SQIVND (reference sequence). The V and J ends lost 7 bases and 3 bases respectively, with 9 bases between them. The CDR3 is 12 residues long. This CDR3 reads CASNGAYTEAFF. The CDR3 DNA reads as TGTGCCAGTAATGGGGCGTACACTGAAGCTTTCTTT.

This clone was detected only a few times. The J gene is TRBJ2-5, the V gene TRBV5-6, with D perhaps assigned TRBD1 or TRBD2 (5 bases each). Germline-derived CDR1 and CDR2 are SGHDT and YYEEEE. The V gene lost 3 bases and the J gene lost 0 bases, with 6 bases spanning the gap. The CDR3 has 13 residues. CDR3: CASSWGYQETQYF. CDR3 nucleotide sequence: TGTGCCAGCAGCTGGGGGTACCAAGAGACCCAGTACTTC. The full variable domain, rest sourced from reference TRBV5-6 and TRBJ2-5, is DAGVTQSPTHLIKTRGQQVTLRCSPKSGHDTVSWYQQALGQGPQFIFQYYEEEERQRGNFPDRFSGHQFPNYSSELNVNALLLGDSALYLCASSWGYQETQYFGPGTRLLVL.

The gene calls are TRBV5-1 and TRBJ2-3, with 11 bases fitting TRBD2. The J segment lost 2 bases and the V segment lost 5 bases, leaving 1 base of the junction unmatched. Germline V lookup: CDR1 SGHRS, CDR2 YFSETQ. This CDR3 has 14 residues. The CDR3: CASRTSGATDTQYF. The CDR3 nucleotides read TGCGCCAGCAGGACTAGCGGGGCCACAGATACGCAGTATTTT. Full variable domain (rest looked up from reference TRBV5-1 and TRBJ2-3): KAGVTQTPRYLIKTRGQQVTLSCSPISGHRSVSWYQQTPGQGLQFLFEYFSETQRNKGNFPGRFSGRQFSNSRSEMNVSTLELGDSALYLCASRTSGATDTQYFGPGTRLTVL.

V is TRBV28 and J is TRBJ2-7; weak D call: TRBD1 (6 bases). Germline loops: CDR1 MDHEN, CDR2 SYDVKM. This CDR3 has 11 amino acids. V lost 4 bases and J lost 6, with 7 bases in between. CDR3 sequence (DNA): TGTGCCAGCAGTTCAGGGGTCGAGCAGTACTTC. The encoded protein is CASSSGVEQYF.

This clone was observed a few times. The chain recombines TRBV5-1 with TRBJ2-7, with 7 bases fitting TRBD2. The CDR3 spans 17 residues. Germline V CDR1 and CDR2: SGHRS, YFSETQ. V lost 1 base and J lost 2; bases outside the gene matches: 12. The CDR3 reads CASSLNGAQRDPYEQYF. CDR3 in DNA: TGCGCCAGCAGCTTGAACGGGGCACAGCGGGACCCCTACGAGCAGTACTTC.

The chain recombines TRBV10-3 with TRBJ1-2; D unclear. The CDR3 extends over 14 amino acids. CDR1 is ENHRY, CDR2 SYGVKD, per germline. V shed 3 bases and J shed 8 bases, with 16 bases lying between them. The chain's CDR3 is CAISDSSPRGGYTF. DNA for the CDR3: TGTGCCATCAGTGATTCGTCCCCCCGAGGGGGCTACACCTTC.

In this sample, this clone turned up a few times. This sequence joins TRBV7-9 and TRBJ1-2; TRBD1 matches 9 bases. V was pared by 6 bases and J by 1 base, with 3 bases of the junction left unmatched. CDR1 and CDR2 (germline): SEHNR, FQNEAQ (reference sequence). This CDR3 region has 14 residues. This CDR3 reads CASRQGALNYGYTF. CDR3 DNA sequence: TGTGCCAGCAGACAGGGGGCCCTTAACTATGGCTACACCTTC.

The gene calls are TRBV6-1 and TRBJ1-2; 8 bases are a match to TRBD1. Germline V CDR1 and CDR2: MNHNS, SASEGT. The CDR3 length is 18 residues. J gave up 5 bases and V 3 bases, and 17 bases lay outside the gene matches. CDR3 sequence: CASSETVFVTGGEYGYTF. CDR3 nucleotide sequence: TGTGCCAGCAGTGAGACGGTCTTCGTAACAGGGGGTGAATATGGCTACACCTTC.

This clone was seen a few times. V is TRBV28 and J is TRBJ2-7, with D perhaps given as TRBD1 or TRBD2 (6 bases each). V dropped 4 bases and J dropped 5 bases, with 15 bases sitting between them. Per germline, CDR1 MDHEN and CDR2 SYDVKM. CDR3 length: 14 residues. CDR3 nucleotides: TGTGCCAGCAGTTCGACAGGAGGGGGAGACGAGCAGTACTTC. Protein: CASSSTGGGDEQYF.

V gene TRBV6-5 combines with J gene TRBJ1-3; D gene uncertain. CDR3 length: 16 residues. Germline lookup yields CDR1 MNHEY and CDR2 SVGAGI. Deletions cut 0 bases from V and 3 bases from J, with 12 bases between. CDR3 nucleotide sequence: TGTGCCAGCAGTTACTCGATTGGGAAGATTGGAAACACCATATATTTT. Its translation is CASSYSIGKIGNTIYF.

V is TRBV5-1 and J is TRBJ2-5, with D possibly TRBD1 on 6 matching bases. The CDR3 is 12 residues long. Trimming cost V 4 bases and J 5 bases, with 9 bases left between them. Per germline, CDR1 SGHRS and CDR2 YFSETQ. The CDR3 loop is CASSTGMETQYF. CDR3 DNA sequence: TGCGCCAGCAGCACAGGGATGGAGACCCAGTACTTC.

The genes are TRBV28 and TRBJ2-4; 11 bases map to TRBD2. The CDR3 has 15 residues. Trimming took 2 bases from V and 6 from J; bases not matched to a gene: 3. Per the germline V gene, CDR1 is MDHEN and CDR2 is SYDVKM. CDR3: CASSLLAGGVNIQYF. In DNA form, the CDR3 reads TGTGCCAGCAGTTTACTAGCGGGAGGCGTAAACATTCAGTACTTC.

The gene calls are TRBV5-4 and TRBJ2-1, with 7 bases matching TRBD2. This CDR3 contains 15 residues. V was pared by 0 bases and J by 5 bases, with 5 bases of the junction left unmatched. Germline lookup yields CDR1 SGHNT and CDR2 YYREEE (reference sequence). The CDR3 coding sequence is TGTGCCAGCAGCTTGGCGGGAGGTAGGAACAATGAGCAGTTCTTC. Its translation: CASSLAGGRNNEQFF. Supplemented by reference TRBV5-4 and TRBJ2-1, the full variable domain reads ETGVTQSPTHLIKTRGQQVTLRCSSQSGHNTVSWYQQALGQGPQFIFQYYREEENGRGNFPPRFSGLQFPNYSSELNVNALELDDSALYLCASSLAGGRNNEQFFGPGTRLTVL.

This chain joins TRBV29-1 and TRBJ2-3, with TRBD1 as a possible D gene (6 bases). The germline gives CDR1 SQVTM, CDR2 ANQGSEA. V dropped 6 bases and J dropped 3 bases, with 10 bases sitting between them. The CDR3 extends over 12 amino acids. Here the CDR3 DNA reads TGCAGCGTGAGGGACAATACAGATACGCAGTATTTT. Translated, it gives CSVRDNTDTQYF.

The chain has TRBV7-9 and TRBJ2-2; 9 bases fit TRBD1. The germline V gene encodes CDR1 SEHNR and CDR2 FQNEAQ (reference sequence). This CDR3 spans 14 amino acids. Germline trimming cut 3 bases from V and 7 bases from J; bases unmatched to any gene: 3. The CDR3 region is CASSLDRGVGELFF. The CDR3 DNA reads as TGTGCCAGCAGCTTGGACAGGGGAGTCGGGGAGCTGTTTTTT.

The chain couples TRBV7-9 to TRBJ1-4, with D uncertain. This CDR3 spans 15 amino acids. Germline V CDR1 and CDR2: SEHNR, FQNEAQ (reference sequence). The V end lost 1 base, the J end lost 7 bases, and 13 bases lay between the germline ends. CDR3 nucleotide sequence: TGTGCCAGCAGCTTAGTCCCTGGGCGGCTTGAAAAACTGTTTTTT. This codes for CASSLVPGRLEKLFF.

The chain has TRBV4-2 and TRBJ1-4; D not resolved. This CDR3 comprises 15 residues. CDR1 LGHNA and CDR2 YNFKEQ come from the germline V gene. The germline V and J ends were trimmed by 1 base and 8 bases, with 14 bases remaining between them. The CDR3 sequence: CASSQVYGSREKLFF. As DNA, the CDR3 is TGTGCCAGCAGCCAAGTATATGGTTCGAGGGAAAAACTGTTTTTT.